The 30 T cell receptor beta chains below come from one sample, sequenced in a study of shared clonotypes between healthy human individuals. Naive CD8 populations comprised CD45RO-negative cells positively selected for CCR7, excluding terminally differentiated effector memory CD45RA+ cells. Method: immunoSEQ multiplex PCR; TCRdb's copy keeps in-frame clones and lacks some. The repertoire holds about 2 million clones, about 95% seen once, with about 1.1% in the top ten. Sequencing was done on a sample of naive CD8+ T cells sorted from blood. These receptors all come from a man aged 18 to 29 in good health.

The chain has TRBV28 and TRBJ2-7; the match to TRBD2 covers 12 bases. From germline, CDR1 is MDHEN and CDR2 SYDVKM. V shed 6 bases, J shed 5 bases, and the junction held 2 bases outside the gene matches. There are 13 residues in the CDR3. The CDR3: CASRTSGSNEQYF. Here the CDR3 DNA reads TGTGCCAGCAGGACTAGCGGGAGCAACGAGCAGTACTTC.

The chain has TRBV27 and TRBJ2-7; possible D gene TRBD2, 6 bases. Germline V gene lookup returns CDR1 MNHEY and CDR2 SMNVEV (reference sequence). V was cut by 4 bases and J by 3 bases, with 13 bases left in between. The CDR3 is 14 residues long. The CDR3 sequence is CASSSSGASYEQYF. For the CDR3, the DNA is TGTGCCAGCAGTTCCTCGGGAGCCAGCTACGAGCAGTACTTC.

To note about this clone: Other nucleotide sequences in the sample specify the same CDR3. The chain employs TRBV7-6 and TRBJ2-7; D uncertain. The CDR3 has 14 amino acids. V was shortened by 5 bases and J by 0 bases, with 11 bases between the two germline ends. Germline V gene lookup returns CDR1 SGHVS and CDR2 FNYEAQ. CDR3 sequence: CASSPGLSSYEQYF. CDR3 DNA: TGTGCCAGCAGCCCCGGATTGAGCTCCTACGAGCAGTACTTC. The full variable domain, in which reference TRBV7-6 and TRBJ2-7 provide the parts outside the CDR3, is GAGVSQSPRYKVTKRGQDVALRCDPISGHVSLYWYRQALGQGPEFLTYFNYEAQQDKSGLPNDRFSAERPEGSISTLTIQRTEQRDSAMYRCASSPGLSSYEQYFGPGTRLTVT.

This rearrangement joins TRBV29-1 to TRBJ1-1; the D gene is possibly TRBD1 (5 bases). This CDR3 contains 14 residues. V lost 0 bases to trimming and J lost 3 bases, with 11 bases between them. Germline-derived CDR1 and CDR2 are SQVTM and ANQGSEA. The CDR3 sequence is CSVEDSRGDTEAFF. CDR3 nucleotide sequence: TGCAGCGTTGAAGATTCCCGGGGGGACACTGAAGCTTTCTTT.

The chain recombines TRBV5-1 with TRBJ1-2, with D unclear. The CDR3 consists of 12 residues. The V end lost 7 bases, the J end lost 6 bases, and 13 bases lay between the germline ends. The V gene's germline CDR1 is SGHRS and CDR2 YFSETQ. CDR3 DNA: TGCGCCAGCTGGGGAGGTGGAAATGGCTACACCTTC. Encoded protein: CASWGGGNGYTF.

The chain couples TRBV27 to TRBJ1-1, with 10 bases that match TRBD1. The germline gives CDR1 MNHEY, CDR2 SMNVEV (reference sequence). This CDR3 region has 15 residues. The J segment lost 4 bases and the V segment lost 3 bases, leaving 5 bases of the junction unmatched. CDR3 in amino acids: CASSLRQGATTEAFF. CDR3 in DNA: TGTGCCAGCAGTTTGCGACAGGGGGCAACCACTGAAGCTTTCTTT.

The gene calls are TRBV7-2 and TRBJ2-7, with unresolved D. The CDR3 runs 14 residues. Deletions cut 1 base from V and 5 bases from J, with 12 bases between. The germline gives CDR1 SGHTA, CDR2 FQGNSA. Written as DNA, the CDR3 is TGTGCCAGCAGCTTAGTAGCCCATCTGGACGAGCAGTACTTC. Encoded protein: CASSLVAHLDEQYF.

V gene TRBV19 combines with J gene TRBJ2-7; TRBD2 is a possible D gene (6 bases). Germline-derived CDR1 and CDR2 are LNHDA and SQIVND (reference sequence). V was shortened by 5 bases and J by 6 bases, with 14 bases between the two germline ends. There are 13 residues in the CDR3. CDR3 residues: CASSSDMEGEQYF. The DNA for the CDR3 is TGTGCCAGTAGTTCCGACATGGAGGGCGAGCAGTACTTC.

The chain joins TRBV9 to TRBJ2-1; D is uncertain. This CDR3 spans 16 amino acids. Germline CDR1 reads SGDLS; CDR2 reads YYNGEE. Between the trimmed V and J ends, which lost 0 bases and 7 bases, there was a span of 17 bases. Written as DNA, the CDR3 is TGTGCCAGCAGCGTAGCTTCCCAGTACGACTTTAATGAGCAGTTCTTC. It encodes CASSVASQYDFNEQFF.

This clone came up once. The chain uses TRBV15 and TRBJ2-7, with D perhaps matching TRBD1 (5 bases). The germline V gene has CDR1 LNHNV and CDR2 YYDKDF (reference sequence). Trimming cost V 5 bases and J 0 bases, with 8 bases left between them. The CDR3 contains 13 residues. CDR3 bases: TGTGCCACCAGCTCCGACAGCTCCTACGAGCAGTACTTC. Protein product: CATSSDSSYEQYF.

The chain uses TRBV29-1 and TRBJ1-4; a weak D match, TRBD1 (5 bases). V lost 5 bases and J lost 1, with 11 bases in between. The germline V gene encodes CDR1 SQVTM and CDR2 ANQGSEA. The CDR3 is 14 amino acids. CDR3 sequence reads: CSVLSDRTNEKLFF. The DNA of the CDR3 is TGCAGCGTTCTTTCTGACAGAACTAATGAAAAACTGTTTTTT.

Concerning this clone itself: The same CDR3 arises from other DNA sequences in this sample as well. The chain links TRBV7-8 to TRBJ2-5; the D call may be TRBD1 or TRBD2 (5 bases each). The CDR3 is 12 amino acids. The germline V and J ends were trimmed by 4 bases and 5 bases, with 8 bases remaining between them. Germline V gene lookup returns CDR1 SGHVS and CDR2 FQNEAQ. The CDR3 is CASSSWGETQYF. Here the CDR3 DNA reads TGTGCCAGCAGCTCCTGGGGGGAGACCCAGTACTTC.

V is TRBV11-2 and J is TRBJ2-5; D gene ambiguous. CDR1 and CDR2 (germline): SGHAT, FQNNGV. V was trimmed by 0 bases and J by 7 bases, leaving 6 bases between them. The CDR3 totals 12 residues. CDR3 coding DNA: TGTGCCAGCAGCTTAGATGAGGCGACCCAGTACTTC. Translated, it gives CASSLDEATQYF.

The CDR3 coding sequence is TGTGCCAGCAGCTTGTCAGCGGGGGACGGGCAAGAGACCCAGTACTTC. This gives the protein CASSLSAGDGQETQYF. J is TRBJ2-5 and V is TRBV13, with TRBD2 identical over 8 bases. The V segment lost 3 bases and the J segment 2 bases; nucleotides outside the gene matches: 8. The CDR3 is 16 amino acids. The germline CDR1 and CDR2 sequences are PRHDT and FYEKMQ (reference sequence).

The rearrangement joins TRBV2 to TRBJ1-1, with a possible D match to TRBD1 (5 bases). Trimming removed 3 bases at V and 0 bases at J, with 11 bases between. CDR3 length equals 15 residues. CDR1 is SNHLY and CDR2 is FYNNEI in the germline V gene. The CDR3 nucleotides read TGTGCCAGCAGTGACCCGGGGACGTTGAACACTGAAGCTTTCTTT. It yields the protein CASSDPGTLNTEAFF.

This clone was observed a single time. V is TRBV5-3 and J is TRBJ2-7; 7 nucleotides align to TRBD2. TRBV5-3 is an open reading frame whose function is uncertain. The CDR3 spans 16 residues. The ends lost 4 bases at V and 0 bases at J; junction bases unmatched: 10. The DNA for the CDR3 is TGTGCCAGAAGCGTGCGACTAGCAGAGTGCTCCTACGAGCAGTACTTC. It translates to CARSVRLAECSYEQYF.

V gene TRBV28 combines with J gene TRBJ1-6; D possibly corresponds to TRBD1 (6 bases). CDR1 and CDR2 from the germline V gene are MDHEN and SYDVKM. V dropped 8 bases and J dropped 7 bases, with 15 bases sitting between them. This CDR3 spans 14 amino acids. CDR3 region: CASVGAAANSPLHF. DNA of the CDR3: TGTGCCAGCGTGGGGGCAGCGGCGAATTCACCCCTCCACTTT.

The chain uses TRBV28 and TRBJ2-7; 8 bases map to TRBD1. The junction had 5 bases not matched to a gene; V was cut back by 5 bases and J by 2 bases. The CDR3 sequence is 14 residues long. Per germline, CDR1 MDHEN and CDR2 SYDVKM. The CDR3, as DNA: TGTGCCAGCAGTCTCAGGGGGCACGCCTACGAGCAGTACTTC. Its translation: CASSLRGHAYEQYF.

As to this clone: One end of the junction varies from germline; a read error may be responsible. The CDR3 is CASSVSTGGKDIQYF. CDR3 DNA sequence: TGTGCCAGCAGCGTATCGACAGGGGGCAAAGACATTCAGTACTTC. The chain employs TRBV9 and TRBJ2-4; TRBD1 matches at 10 bases. Germline V CDR1 and CDR2: SGDLS, YYNGEE. The CDR3 totals 15 residues.

The genes are TRBV27 and TRBJ2-6; maybe TRBD2 (6 bases). V lost 5 bases to trimming and J lost 0 bases, with 14 bases between them. The CDR3 covers 17 residues. Germline V gene data show CDR1 as MNHEY and CDR2 as SMNVEV (reference sequence). In DNA form, the CDR3 reads TGTGCCAGCAGTCTAGCGTCCGCGCTCTCTGGGGCCAACGTCCTGACTTTC. Its translation: CASSLASALSGANVLTF.

The gene calls are TRBV11-2 and TRBJ2-7, with 8 bases lining up with TRBD2. J lost 3 bases, V lost 3 bases, and 4 bases had no gene match. The germline CDR1 and CDR2 sequences are SGHAT and FQNNGV. The CDR3 runs 14 residues. CDR3 residues: CASSFTSGNYEQYF. The DNA of the CDR3 is TGTGCCAGCAGCTTTACTAGCGGAAACTACGAGCAGTACTTC.

As for this clone: The same CDR3 arises from other DNA sequences in this sample as well. J is TRBJ2-7 and V is TRBV9; 8 positions agree with TRBD2. V was pared by 3 bases and J by 1 base, with 6 bases of the junction left unmatched. This CDR3 has 15 residues. Germline V gives CDR1 SGDLS, CDR2 YYNGEE. CDR3 DNA: TGTGCCAGCAGCGCCGGGAGCGGGAGTTCCTACGAGCAGTACTTC. Protein product: CASSAGSGSSYEQYF.

The CDR3 bases are TGTGCCAGCAGGACCTCCAGGACAGGGTCCAACGAGCAGTACTTC. Its protein is CASRTSRTGSNEQYF. The V call is TRBV6-1, the J call TRBJ2-7; 8 positions agree with TRBD1. The trim removed 6 bases at V and 5 bases at J, leaving 12 bases unmatched. Germline CDR1 and CDR2: MNHNS and SASEGT. The CDR3 loop spans 15 amino acids.

The chain uses TRBV5-1 and TRBJ2-5; D is perhaps TRBD1 (5 bases). Trimming took off 4 bases at V and 2 bases at J, with 9 bases between the two ends. Germline CDR1 SGHRS, CDR2 YFSETQ. The CDR3 runs 13 residues. CDR3 DNA sequence: TGCGCCAGCAGCCCCCGGACACAAGAGACCCAGTACTTC. It codes for CASSPRTQETQYF.

This clone was seen just once. The genes are TRBV19 and TRBJ1-5, with 8 bases matching TRBD1. Germline loops: CDR1 LNHDA, CDR2 SQIVND (reference sequence). Trimming took 7 bases from V and 3 from J; bases not matched to a gene: 17. CDR3 length: 18 residues. CDR3 amino acids: CASTPTLTGALNNQPQHF. Here the CDR3 DNA reads TGTGCCAGTACCCCGACTCTGACAGGGGCCCTCAACAATCAGCCCCAGCATTTT.

This clone was detected only a few times. Other DNA sequences within the sample encode an identical CDR3. The chain has TRBV4-1 and TRBJ2-5, with 8 bases identical to TRBD2. The germline V gene has CDR1 MGHRA and CDR2 YSYEKL. With 3 bases clipped from V and 1 base from J, the junction kept 4 bases outside the gene matches. This CDR3 has 15 residues. CDR3 in DNA: TGCGCCAGCAGCCACCCTACTAGCGGCCAAGAGACCCAGTACTTC. Its translation: CASSHPTSGQETQYF.

The chain couples TRBV6-1 to TRBJ2-1, with 9 bases aligning to TRBD1. J was trimmed by 2 bases and V by 2 bases; bases with no gene match: 4. The V gene's germline CDR1 is MNHNS and CDR2 SASEGT. The CDR3 is 16 residues long. CDR3 coding DNA: TGTGCCAGCAGTGAACTAGGGACAGGGACCTACAATGAGCAGTTCTTC. It is translated as CASSELGTGTYNEQFF.

The chain links TRBV4-3 to TRBJ1-3, with 8 positions matching TRBD1. This CDR3 has 17 amino acids. Germline V gene lookup returns CDR1 LGHNA and CDR2 YSLEER. V trimming: 0 bases; J trimming: 0 bases; junction bases outside the gene matches: 4. The CDR3 region has the DNA TGCGCCAGCAGCCAAGATCACGACAGGGGCTCTGGAAACACCATATATTTT. Protein: CASSQDHDRGSGNTIYF.

This chain joins TRBV28 and TRBJ2-3; D remains ambiguous. CDR3 length: 12 amino acids. V gave up 6 bases and J gave up 2 bases, with 6 bases separating them. Germline V gives CDR1 MDHEN, CDR2 SYDVKM. CDR3 sequence (DNA): TGTGCCAGCAGGAACGACACAGATACGCAGTATTTT. This codes for CASRNDTDTQYF.

The chain couples TRBV5-4 to TRBJ2-1; 11 bases agree with TRBD2. V lost 4 bases, J lost 10 bases, and 13 bases stayed unmatched. The CDR3 is 16 amino acids. CDR1 and CDR2 from the germline V gene are SGHNT and YYREEE (reference sequence). The chain's CDR3 is CASSHWGSGRGGEQFF. The CDR3 coding sequence is TGTGCCAGCAGCCATTGGGGTAGCGGGAGGGGTGGAGAGCAGTTCTTC.